This T cell receptor beta chain was captured by sequencing in a study of blood T cell repertoires in COVID-19. About the research overall: The samples span acute and convalescent COVID-19 from the United States, Italy and Spain. Sources were T cells, B-cell-depleted T cells, or PBMCs; the material itself was cDNA or gDNA.

Original processing methods: Amplification with reference gene primers provided the estimates of nucleated cell counts. The table came from immunoSEQ multiplex PCR; TCRdb's copy has only in-frame clones and leaves some out. Clone size and the V and J calls come from that table; the DNA yielded D and trimming. The sample lists 98,000 or so clones, more than 80% occurring once. The germline V gene encodes CDR1 MNHEY and CDR2 SVGAGI. V lost 6 bases and J lost 8; bases outside the gene matches: 8. This CDR3 spans 15 amino acids. This receptor was taken from a man aged 60-69 years with acute or convalescent COVID-19. The gene calls are TRBV6-5 and TRBJ1-6; 9 nucleotides agree with TRBD1. The sequenced sample consisted of peripheral blood. DNA of the CDR3: TGTGCCAGCAGGTATCCGGGACAGGGACATTCACCCCTCCACTTT. Translating it yields CASRYPGQGHSPLHF.